The next 18 T cell receptor beta chains were all read from a single sample in a study of cytomegalovirus exposure and HLA in healthy donors. The PCR ran on 60 Vbeta and 13 Jbeta primers. Sequencing used immunoSEQ multiplex PCR; TCRdb keeps in-frame clones, though not all of them. Seen here are roughly 230,000 clones, 80% to 95% observed once, and the top ten hold around 1.7%. The sample comprised PBMCs. The receptors shown here come from a girl aged 2 to 10 in good health and CMV-seronegative.

J is TRBJ2-5 and V is TRBV30; D perhaps matches TRBD2 (6 bases). The J call is doubtful: the DNA matches TRBJ2-7 better. Looked up from germline, CDR1 is GTSNPN and CDR2 is SVGIG (reference sequence). The CDR3 runs 12 residues. This CDR3 reads CAWSEGTYEQYF. The CDR3 DNA reads as TGTGCCTGGAGTGAAGGGACTTACGAGCAGTACTTC.

CDR3 region: CASSEEGSRTDTQYF. The CDR3 nucleotides read TGTGCCAGCAGTGAGGAGGGGTCCCGCACAGATACGCAGTATTTT. The V gene is TRBV6-1, the J gene TRBJ2-3; TRBD2 might be the D (6 bases). Germline values: CDR1 MNHNS, CDR2 SASEGT. The CDR3 has 15 amino acids. V lost 3 bases and J 1 base, leaving 11 bases between the germline ends.

The chain combines TRBV25-1 with TRBJ2-1, with D perhaps matching TRBD2 (6 bases). V lost 1 base, J lost 2 bases, and 9 bases lay in between. Looked up from germline, CDR1 is MGHDK and CDR2 is SYGVNS. This CDR3 comprises 15 residues. The CDR3 sequence: CASSESGGPYNEQFF. CDR3 coding DNA: TGTGCCAGCAGTGAATCCGGGGGACCCTACAATGAGCAGTTCTTC. Complete variable domain (other parts from reference TRBV25-1 and TRBJ2-1): EADIYQTPRYLVIGTGKKITLECSQTMGHDKMYWYQQDPGMELHLIHYSYGVNSTEKGDLSSESTVSRIRTEHFPLTLESARPSHTSQYLCASSESGGPYNEQFFGPGTRLTVL.

The chain employs TRBV5-1 and TRBJ2-2; 7 positions match TRBD1. The V gene's germline CDR1 is SGHRS and CDR2 YFSETQ. The CDR3 length is 17 residues. The V gene end was trimmed by 2 bases and the J gene end by 6 bases; junction bases not matched to a gene: 13. CDR3 amino acids: CASSFPTGTDHPGELFF. For the CDR3, the DNA is TGCGCCAGCAGCTTCCCCACCGGGACAGACCACCCCGGGGAGCTGTTTTTT.

V and J are TRBV10-1 and TRBJ2-1; weak D call: TRBD1 (6 bases). The V and J ends lost 4 bases and 6 bases respectively, with 22 bases between them. Germline assignment: CDR1 WNHNN and CDR2 SYGVQD (reference sequence). CDR3 length equals 17 residues. CDR3 coding DNA: TGCGCCAGCAGTGTCAAACAGGGTTTGGGCCTTCGCAATGAGCAGTTCTTC. Amino acids: CASSVKQGLGLRNEQFF.

The chain joins TRBV18 to TRBJ1-2; a possible D gene is TRBD1 (6 bases). The V end was cut by 3 bases, the J end by 4 bases, with 12 bases between. There are 14 residues in the CDR3. Germline-derived CDR1 and CDR2 are KGHSH and LQKENI. CDR3 protein: CASSPAGVGYGYTF. The CDR3 nucleotides are TGTGCCAGCTCACCCGCAGGGGTGGGCTATGGCTACACCTTC.

The rearrangement joins TRBV7-8 to TRBJ2-2; perhaps TRBD1 as D (5 bases). Trimming cost V 3 bases and J 1 base, with 12 bases left between them. The CDR3 spans 16 residues. Germline CDR1 is SGHVS and CDR2 is FQNEAQ. The CDR3 DNA reads as TGTGCCAGCAGCTTTTCTGGGGCAGTGAACACCGGGGAGCTGTTTTTT. As protein: CASSFSGAVNTGELFF.

The chain uses TRBV14 and TRBJ2-1; no clear D. V was pared by 3 bases and J by 3 bases, with 15 bases between. The germline gives CDR1 SGHDN, CDR2 FVKESK. The CDR3 loop spans 16 amino acids. For the CDR3, the DNA is TGTGCCAGCAGCCACTCGCTAACGCCCCTCTACAATGAGCAGTTCTTC. Translated: CASSHSLTPLYNEQFF.

The chain recombines TRBV30 with TRBJ1-2; D unclear. The CDR3 spans 14 residues. V dropped 4 bases and J dropped 2 bases, with 14 bases sitting between them. Germline V lookup: CDR1 GTSNPN, CDR2 SVGIG (reference sequence). The CDR3 loop is CAWTQIPLNYGYTF. The CDR3 DNA sequence: TGTGCCTGGACTCAGATCCCCCTCAACTATGGCTACACCTTC.

V is TRBV6-5 and J is TRBJ1-4, with 8 bases that match TRBD1. The junction had 8 bases not matched to a gene; V was cut back by 3 bases and J by 8 bases. CDR1 and CDR2 (germline): MNHEY, SVGAGI. CDR3 length: 15 amino acids. The CDR3 nucleotides are TGTGCCAGCAGTTATATAGGACAGGGAGGAGAAAAACTGTTTTTT. Translating gives CASSYIGQGGEKLFF.

The chain carries TRBV5-1 and TRBJ2-7; perhaps TRBD1 as D (6 bases). Trimming left V 1 base short and J 2 bases short, with 10 bases between. This CDR3 contains 14 residues. Germline loops: CDR1 SGHRS, CDR2 YFSETQ. For the CDR3, the DNA is TGCGCCAGCAGCTTGCTAGGACAGCCCTACGAGCAGTACTTC. It codes for CASSLLGQPYEQYF.

J is TRBJ2-3 and V is TRBV4-1; 13 nucleotides agree with TRBD2. V gave up 1 base and J gave up 2 bases; unmatched junction bases: 9. There are 19 residues in the CDR3. In germline, CDR1 is MGHRA, CDR2 YSYEKL. The CDR3 DNA follows: TGCGCCAGCAGCCAAGTGGGGACTAGCGGGGCGAGCCCCACAGATACGCAGTATTTT. This translates into CASSQVGTSGASPTDTQYF.

This sequence joins TRBV30 and TRBJ2-2; 9 bases are a match to TRBD2. Trimming cost V 2 bases and J 6 bases; bases outside gene matches: 10. In germline, CDR1 is GTSNPN, CDR2 SVGIG (reference sequence). This CDR3 spans 16 amino acids. The CDR3, as DNA: TGTGCCTGGAGTTTAAAATCGGGACTAGCATCCGGGGAGCTGTTTTTT. Translation gives CAWSLKSGLASGELFF.

V and J are TRBV12-5 and TRBJ2-1; TRBD1 matches at 7 bases. V was pared by 6 bases and J by 4 bases, with 6 bases of the junction left unmatched. Germline values: CDR1 LGHNT, CDR2 FRNRAP. The length of the CDR3 is 14 residues. Written as DNA, the CDR3 is TGTGCTAGTGGCCAGACAGGGCGGTACAATGAGCAGTTCTTC. Translation: CASGQTGRYNEQFF.

This clone showed up just a few times. The chain recombines TRBV7-9 with TRBJ2-5; D is perhaps TRBD2 (6 bases). Trimming left V 4 bases short and J 2 bases short, with 14 bases between. This CDR3 is 15 amino acids long. Germline V lookup: CDR1 SEHNR, CDR2 FQNEAQ (reference sequence). The CDR3 nucleotides read TGTGCCAGCAGCTCACCTGGAGGGAGTCAAGAGACCCAGTACTTC. It codes for CASSSPGGSQETQYF.

This chain connects TRBV20-1 to TRBJ2-5, with a possible D match to TRBD1 (6 bases). The CDR3 runs to 11 residues. V was cut by 7 bases and J by 4 bases, with 10 bases left in between. Germline CDR1 is DFQATT and CDR2 is SNEGSKA (reference sequence). The CDR3 bases are TGCAGTGGGGGGCGCGGAGAGACCCAGTACTTC. Translation: CSGGRGETQYF.

V usage is TRBV9 and J usage is TRBJ1-2, with D perhaps TRBD1 (6 bases). V was trimmed by 3 bases and J by 8 bases, leaving 32 bases between them. This CDR3 has 19 residues. Germline V gene lookup returns CDR1 SGDLS and CDR2 YYNGEE. The CDR3, as DNA: TGTGCCAGCAGCGATTCGCCAGTGGGCAATTCGGCTCAGCAGGGGGGCTACACCTTC. This translates into CASSDSPVGNSAQQGGYTF.

V gene TRBV20-1 combines with J gene TRBJ1-2; no clear D gene. The V gene lost 0 bases and the J gene lost 4 bases, with 3 bases spanning the gap. The CDR3 length is 11 residues. In germline, CDR1 is DFQATT, CDR2 SNEGSKA (reference sequence). The DNA of the CDR3 is TGCAGTGCTAGAGACTCCTATGGCTACACCTTC. Translation gives CSARDSYGYTF.